Included here is one T cell receptor (beta chain) sequence, with context. What it binds is not known. Germline CDR1 is MNHEY and CDR2 is SMNVEV (reference sequence). The J segment lost 4 bases and the V segment lost 5 bases, leaving 10 bases of the junction unmatched. The CDR3 extends over 15 amino acids. The sample originates from a study of cytomegalovirus exposure and HLA in healthy donors. Regarding the study as a whole: Cytomegalovirus status was reportedly diagnosed by the classifier with high specificity and sensitivity.

Produced via immunoSEQ multiplex PCR; TCRdb's table is partial and in-frame only. The data hold 95,000 to 150,000 clones, with roughly 90% observed a single time. This receptor was identified in a woman aged 18-29 years in good health and CMV-seropositive. Material for sequencing was PBMCs. V usage is TRBV27 and J usage is TRBJ1-1; 7 bases match TRBD1. The DNA of the CDR3 is TGTGCCAGCAGTCCCCTTAACAGGGGAAGCACTGAAGCTTTCTTT. Protein sequence: CASSPLNRGSTEAFF.